This T cell receptor (beta chain) was identified in a study of human T cells and chemical hapten exposure. The wider study: How much TCR each sample yielded varied, mostly because pooled library volumes differed slightly.

This clonotype was observed many times. The antigen is unknown. The CDR3 sequence is 12 residues long. V lost 10 bases to trimming and J lost 5 bases; unmatched junction nucleotides: 2. Study-level points and caveats: No alteration of TCRs above 1 in 1000 frequency was seen with DPC sensitization.

Separate cDNA molecules received unique molecular identifiers, which the library attached to them. Source study methods: Samples ranged from about 23,224 to 690,600 TCRs, with a median of around 100,000. TCRdb independently ran MiXCR on the RACE reads; one entry per CDR3 protein. V and J calls and clone size were set by TCRdb, not the authors. The sample lists tens of thousands of distinct CDR3 sequences; 3.5% to 4.5% were seen once. As to time point: healthy volunteer bleed at 2 weeks. Unfractionated whole blood was the source from which total RNA was extracted. V and J are TRBV12-3 or TRBV12-4 and TRBJ1-6, with 7 positions matching TRBD1. The TCR sequence derives from a female donor in good health. Some clones in this sample may be carry-over from other donors' samples. Material for sequencing was whole blood. The DNA of the CDR3 is TGTGCCACCGGACAGGATAATTCACCCCTCCACTTT. It codes for CATGQDNSPLHF.